The 32 T cell receptor beta chains below come from one sample, sequenced in a study of CD8+CD57+ T cells in acquired aplastic anemia. The TCR beta profiling, which covered VDJ combination and CDR3 sequence, was carried out using genomic DNA as the template. TCRdb reprocessed the reads via MiXCR and lists one record per CDR3 protein. The repertoire consists of hundreds of thousands of distinct CDR3 sequences, with almost 50% occurring once and the leading ten covering around 20%. All sequencing subjects had displayed CD8+CD57+ cell expansion on flow cytometry. The sample consisted of sorted CD4+, CD8+, or CD8+CD57+ T cells (not recorded which) from PBMCs. These receptors were taken from a human donor with aplastic anemia.

The V call is TRBV7-2, the J call TRBJ2-5; possible D gene TRBD2, 5 bases. The J call could be wrong; TRBJ2-7 is a better fit for the DNA end. The CDR3 is 13 amino acids. Germline CDR1 and CDR2: SGHTA and FQGNSA. CDR3 loop: CASSPGVGYEQYF. The DNA of the CDR3 is TGTGCCAGCAGCCCCGGGGTGGGGTACGAGCAGTACTTC.

This clonotype was recorded at least ten times. The V gene is TRBV6-4, the J gene TRBJ2-5; TRBD2 matches 11 bases. The germline CDR1 and CDR2 sequences are MRHNA and SNTAGT. V gave up 6 bases and J gave up 5 bases; unmatched junction bases: 8. There are 15 residues in the CDR3. The CDR3, as DNA: TGTGCCAGCAGGACTAGCGGGGCAACGATGGAGACCCAGTACTTC. Protein: CASRTSGATMETQYF.

The chain joins TRBV10-3 to TRBJ1-2; TRBD1 might be the D (6 bases). The CDR3 is made up of 14 amino acids. The germline V gene encodes CDR1 ENHRY and CDR2 SYGVKD. With 3 bases removed from V and 6 bases from J, the gap between germline ends came to 14 bases. CDR3 nucleotide sequence: TGTGCCATCAGTGACCGGGACAAGGCCCATGGCTACACCTTC. Residues: CAISDRDKAHGYTF.

The rearrangement links TRBV10-3 to TRBJ2-2; 9 nucleotides match TRBD1. V dropped 6 bases and J dropped 7; count of bases not matched to a gene: 6. The germline V gene has CDR1 ENHRY and CDR2 SYGVKD. CDR3 length: 14 residues. CDR3 DNA sequence: TGTGCCATCAGGCCGGGACAGGGCCACGGGGAGCTGTTTTTT. Amino acid sequence: CAIRPGQGHGELFF.

The V call is TRBV2, the J call TRBJ1-4, with TRBD1 matching 8 bases. Per germline, CDR1 SNHLY and CDR2 FYNNEI. V shed 7 bases and J 5 bases; nucleotides not matched to a gene: 9. The CDR3 is 15 amino acids. The CDR3 is CASTLIRTGNEKLFF. The DNA of the CDR3 is TGTGCCAGCACCCTGATCCGGACAGGGAATGAAAAACTGTTTTTT.

This clonotype was observed at least ten times. The chain combines TRBV7-9 with TRBJ2-7; possibly TRBD2 for D (5 bases). Per germline, CDR1 SEHNR and CDR2 FQNEAQ (reference sequence). The CDR3 is 11 residues long. Trimming took 7 bases from V and 4 from J, leaving 8 bases between them. This chain's CDR3 is CASTSGYEQYF. In nucleotides, the CDR3 is TGTGCCAGCACCTCGGGGTACGAGCAGTACTTC.

The CDR3 region has the DNA TGTGCCAGTAGTATAGTAGGCGCGATAGGAAGACATACCACAGATACGCAGTATTTT. The encoded protein is CASSIVGAIGRHTTDTQYF. The rearrangement uses TRBV19 and TRBJ2-3; D not certain. Trimming took 1 base from V and 2 from J, leaving 22 bases between them. Germline assignment: CDR1 LNHDA and CDR2 SQIVND (reference sequence). This CDR3 region has 19 residues.

The rearrangement joins TRBV20-1 to TRBJ2-7, with D possibly being TRBD2 (6 bases). V lost 0 bases and J 2 bases, leaving 17 bases between the germline ends. The germline CDR1 and CDR2 sequences are DFQATT and SNEGSKA (reference sequence). This CDR3 comprises 16 residues. In DNA form, the CDR3 reads TGCAGTGCTAGAGATCCGGAGGGAGCATCCCCCTACGAGCAGTACTTC. Protein: CSARDPEGASPYEQYF.

The sample holds many counts of this clonotype. This chain uses TRBV19 with TRBJ1-2; 7 nucleotides line up with TRBD1. The germline V gene has CDR1 LNHDA and CDR2 SQIVND (reference sequence). The CDR3 consists of 14 residues. Unmatched junction bases numbered 9, after V lost 8 bases and J lost 3 bases. CDR3 loop: CASGTTGRDYGYTF. The CDR3 coding sequence is TGTGCCAGTGGGACGACAGGGCGCGACTATGGCTACACCTTC.

This clonotype was observed many times. The chain recombines TRBV6-6 with TRBJ1-1, with D possibly being TRBD1 (5 bases). V lost 4 bases and J 1 base, leaving 10 bases between the germline ends. The CDR3 length is 14 residues. Germline assignment: CDR1 MNHNY and CDR2 SVGAGI (reference sequence). CDR3 sequence (DNA): TGTGCCAGCAGTTTACCCGGGGGGAACACTGAAGCTTTCTTT. The encoded protein is CASSLPGGNTEAFF.

This rearrangement joins TRBV10-3 to TRBJ2-5, with TRBD2 matching over 7 bases. The J call may be wrong; the DNA end is better matched by TRBJ2-1. Per the germline V gene, CDR1 is ENHRY and CDR2 is SYGVKD. This CDR3 region has 14 residues. This CDR3 reads CAISEWRSGDEQFF. CDR3 in DNA: TGTGCCATCAGTGAGTGGCGGAGCGGGGATGAGCAGTTCTTC.

Of note for this clonotype: The junction departs from the called germline gene at one end, perhaps through a read error. The chain has TRBV9 and TRBJ1-6; D is undetermined. Germline V gene sequence: CDR1 SGDLS, CDR2 YYNGEE. This CDR3 spans 13 amino acids. The CDR3 DNA sequence: TGTGCCAGCAACAGACGTACAAATTCATCCCTCCACTTT. It yields the protein CASNRRTNSSLHF.

The genes are TRBV9 and TRBJ2-1; 9 nucleotides match TRBD2. The CDR3 is 14 residues long. Germline CDR1 and CDR2: SGDLS and YYNGEE. The CDR3 protein is CAPLAGSSYNEQFF. In nucleotides, the CDR3 is TGTGCACCGCTAGCGGGGAGCTCCTACAATGAGCAGTTCTTC.

This clonotype was seen a few times. The chain uses TRBV10-1 and TRBJ2-7; D may be TRBD1 or TRBD2 (7 bases each). This CDR3 region has 15 residues. CDR1 is WNHNN and CDR2 is SYGVQD in the germline V gene (reference sequence). Deletions cut 0 bases from V and 6 bases from J, with 15 bases between. The CDR3 loop reads CASSESRQGGGEQYF. CDR3 DNA: TGCGCCAGCAGTGAGTCGAGGCAGGGGGGGGGCGAGCAGTACTTC.

The rearrangement links TRBV19 to TRBJ1-1; D gene ambiguous. Germline CDR1 and CDR2: LNHDA and SQIVND (reference sequence). Trimming left V 7 bases short and J 4 bases short, with 10 bases between. This CDR3 spans 12 amino acids. Here the CDR3 reads CASNPGGTEAFF. In nucleotides, the CDR3 is TGTGCCAGTAACCCGGGAGGCACTGAAGCTTTCTTT.

This clonotype was found a few times. The rearrangement links TRBV4-1 to TRBJ2-1; 7 bases are shared with TRBD2. V lost 1 base and J lost 4; bases outside the gene matches: 13. Germline V lookup: CDR1 MGHRA, CDR2 YSYEKL. The CDR3 covers 18 residues. CDR3 loop: CASSQGPSGRGLYNEQFF. CDR3 coding DNA: TGCGCCAGCAGCCAAGGCCCCTCGGGGAGGGGTTTGTACAATGAGCAGTTCTTC.

Remarks on this clonotype: A much larger clone sits a single nucleotide away, making a read error possible. J is TRBJ2-5 and V is TRBV5-1; 7 nucleotides agree with TRBD2. Germline assignment: CDR1 SGHRS and CDR2 YFSETQ. The CDR3 is 14 residues long. The V and J ends lost 1 base and 4 bases, in that order; junction bases with no gene match: 4. The CDR3 sequence is CASSLNGGRETQYF. The CDR3 nucleotides are TGCGCCAGCAGCTTGAACGGGGGGAGAGAGACCCAGTACTTC.

Comments on this clonotype: An end of the junction does not agree with germline; a read error may underlie this. The rearrangement links TRBV10-3 to TRBJ1-2; D is uncertain. Germline CDR1 ENHRY, CDR2 SYGVKD. The CDR3 has 13 residues. The DNA of the CDR3 is TGTGCCATCAGGCGGGAGGGTCCCTATGGCCACACCTTC. Translated, it gives CAIRREGPYGHTF.

This chain uses TRBV9 with TRBJ2-6; D is ambiguous. V lost 0 bases and J 0 bases, leaving 13 bases between the germline ends. The CDR3 totals 18 residues. Germline-derived CDR1 and CDR2 are SGDLS and YYNGEE. The CDR3 reads CASSVVSGTFSGANVLTF. The CDR3 nucleotides read TGTGCCAGCAGCGTAGTATCGGGTACCTTCTCTGGGGCCAACGTCCTGACTTTC.

With respect to this clonotype: It may be a read error: a sequence one base away is much more abundant. V usage is TRBV5-1 and J usage is TRBJ2-5; 12 nucleotides agree with TRBD1. From germline, CDR1 is SGHRS and CDR2 YFSETQ. This CDR3 contains 16 residues. The J segment lost 4 bases and the V segment lost 3 bases, leaving 7 bases of the junction unmatched. The CDR3 loop is CASSSPRGQGAETQYF. DNA for the CDR3: TGCGCCAGCAGCTCGCCTAGGGGACAGGGGGCAGAGACCCAGTACTTC.

This chain joins TRBV18 and TRBJ1-2, with D perhaps matching TRBD1 (5 bases). The ends were cut back, 3 bases at V and 1 base at J, with 6 bases in the middle. This CDR3 has 13 residues. In germline, CDR1 is KGHSH, CDR2 LQKENI. CDR3: CASSPDSNYGYTF. CDR3 nucleotides: TGTGCCAGCTCACCTGACAGTAACTATGGCTACACCTTC.

On this clonotype: Possible read error: a much larger clone is one base away. The rearrangement links TRBV5-6 to TRBJ1-2; D is ambiguous. V dropped 2 bases and J dropped 4 bases, with 15 bases sitting between them. The CDR3 consists of 15 residues. Germline V gene sequence: CDR1 SGHDT, CDR2 YYEEEE. CDR3 in amino acids: CASSLSQTLSYGYTF. In DNA form, the CDR3 reads TGTGCCAGCAGCTTATCACAGACCCTCTCCTATGGCTACACCTTC.

Worth noting for this clonotype: This may be a read error: a much more frequent sequence differs by one nucleotide. The conserved closing phenylalanine or tryptophan is absent in this CDR3, likely reflecting a read error. This chain links TRBV6-5 with TRBJ2-5, with a weak D call TRBD2 (5 bases). Per the germline V gene, CDR1 is MNHEY and CDR2 is SVGAGI. The CDR3 is 16 amino acids. V was shortened by 2 bases and J by 0 bases, with 13 bases between the two germline ends. Here the CDR3 reads CASSYDLAGHQETQYS. For the CDR3, the DNA is TGTGCCAGCAGTTACGACCTAGCCGGGCACCAAGAGACCCAGTACTCC.

The chain couples TRBV7-9 to TRBJ1-1; no clear D. This CDR3 comprises 12 residues. From germline, CDR1 is SEHNR and CDR2 FQNEAQ (reference sequence). V lost 3 bases, J lost 3 bases, and 5 bases lay in between. CDR3 region: CASSLSDTEAFF. The DNA for the CDR3 is TGTGCCAGCAGCTTGTCGGACACTGAAGCTTTCTTT.

This clonotype was detected many times. The chain carries TRBV5-1 and TRBJ2-7, with D possibly being TRBD2 (6 bases). With 5 bases removed from V and 1 base from J, the gap between germline ends came to 10 bases. The CDR3 extends over 13 amino acids. Germline CDR1 and CDR2: SGHRS and YFSETQ. Here the CDR3 DNA reads TGCGCCAGCAGATTGCGGGGTTCCTACGAGCAGTACTTC. Its translation: CASRLRGSYEQYF.

V is TRBV20-1 and J is TRBJ2-7; TRBD2 aligns across 10 bases. This CDR3 has 14 amino acids. Germline CDR1 DFQATT, CDR2 SNEGSKA (reference sequence). Unmatched junction bases numbered 6, after V lost 5 bases and J lost 2 bases. CDR3 residues: CSAVGLAATYEQYF. The CDR3, as DNA: TGCAGTGCTGTTGGACTAGCGGCAACCTACGAGCAGTACTTC.

The chain has TRBV29-1 and TRBJ1-1, with D possibly TRBD1 on 5 matching bases. This CDR3 is 13 amino acids long. Germline V CDR1 and CDR2: SQVTM, ANQGSEA. With 4 bases removed from V and 4 bases from J, the gap between germline ends came to 13 bases. The CDR3 spells CSVVGGGGTEAFF. The CDR3 DNA reads TGCAGCGTTGTAGGCGGGGGTGGCACTGAAGCTTTCTTT.

This clonotype was counted at least ten times. The chain recombines TRBV5-1 with TRBJ2-7, with D maybe TRBD2 (5 bases). CDR1 SGHRS and CDR2 YFSETQ come from the germline V gene. CDR3 size: 16 residues. Trimming took 3 bases from V and 1 from J, leaving 17 bases between them. The CDR3 here is CASSSNPLGESYEQYF. As DNA, the CDR3 is TGCGCCAGCAGCTCCAATCCTCTCGGGGAATCCTACGAGCAGTACTTC. Full variable domain (outside the CDR3, taken from reference TRBV5-1 and TRBJ2-7): KAGVTQTPRYLIKTRGQQVTLSCSPISGHRSVSWYQQTPGQGLQFLFEYFSETQRNKGNFPGRFSGRQFSNSRSEMNVSTLELGDSALYLCASSSNPLGESYEQYFGPGTRLTVT.

The chain links TRBV20-1 to TRBJ2-7; TRBD2 is a possible D gene (6 bases). Germline V gene sequence: CDR1 DFQATT, CDR2 SNEGSKA (reference sequence). This CDR3 has 12 residues. Deletions cut 4 bases from V and 4 bases from J, with 11 bases between. This CDR3 is CSAIGTGYEQYF. Written as DNA, the CDR3 is TGCAGTGCTATTGGGACTGGTTACGAGCAGTACTTC.

The rearrangement uses TRBV12-3 or TRBV12-4 and TRBJ2-5, with TRBD1 matching over 10 bases. This CDR3 comprises 11 residues. Losses at the gene ends were 4 bases for V and 10 bases for J; bases not matched to a gene: 0. CDR3 sequence (DNA): TGTGCCAGCAGTTGGGACAGGGGCCAGTACTTC. This sequence encodes CASSWDRGQYF.

This clonotype came up many times. The chain combines TRBV5-1 with TRBJ2-7; D is undetermined. Germline CDR1 is SGHRS and CDR2 is YFSETQ. V dropped 2 bases and J dropped 0 bases, with 9 bases sitting between them. The CDR3 totals 14 residues. The CDR3, as DNA: TGCGCCAGCAGCTTTGGCGACGTCTCCTACGAGCAGTACTTC. Translating it yields CASSFGDVSYEQYF.

The chain carries TRBV7-9 and TRBJ2-5; TRBD2 matches 12 bases. Per the germline V gene, CDR1 is SEHNR and CDR2 is FQNEAQ (reference sequence). The CDR3 length is 20 residues. V was clipped by 5 bases and J by 4 bases; unmatched bases: 20. This chain's CDR3 is CASSQEGGLAGGGTRETQYF. Here the CDR3 DNA reads TGTGCCAGCAGCCAAGAAGGCGGGCTAGCGGGGGGGGGGACGAGAGAGACCCAGTACTTC.